Listed below are T cell receptor beta chains from one sample, sequenced in a study of T cells in localized non-small cell lung cancer. Measured with immunoSEQ multiplex PCR; TCRdb has only the in-frame clones, and not every one. The sample comprises 30,000 to 45,000 clones, about 90% of which are singletons, and less than 3.5% rests with the top ten. The source was peripheral blood, collected before any cancer treatment. These receptors all stem from a woman aged 40-69 years with stage I lung adenocarcinoma. Both conserved end residues are part of each CDR3. A D gene is named only where the DNA matches it firmly.

v_call: TRBV15; d_call: NA; j_call: TRBJ1-4; cdr3_aa: CATSSAITTNEKLFF; cdr3_nt: TGTGCCACCAGCAGCGCTATTACAACTAATGAAAAACTGTTTTTT
v_call: TRBV6-5; d_call: TRBD2; j_call: TRBJ2-2; cdr3_aa: CASRTSGSTGELFF; cdr3_nt: TGTGCCAGCAGGACTAGCGGGAGCACCGGGGAGCTGTTTTTT
v_call: TRBV19; d_call: NA; j_call: TRBJ2-6; cdr3_aa: CASAPLDSSGANVLTF; cdr3_nt: TGTGCCAGTGCCCCCCTGGACAGCTCTGGGGCCAACGTCCTGACTTTC
v_call: TRBV11-2; d_call: NA; j_call: TRBJ1-3; cdr3_aa: CASSLSRFSGNTIYF; cdr3_nt: TGTGCCAGCAGCTTAAGTCGGTTCTCTGGAAACACCATATATTTT
v_call: TRBV9; d_call: NA; j_call: TRBJ1-1; cdr3_aa: CASSVESVMNTEAFF; cdr3_nt: TGTGCCAGCAGCGTAGAATCGGTGATGAACACTGAAGCTTTCTTT
v_call: TRBV11-2; d_call: TRBD1; j_call: TRBJ1-6; cdr3_aa: CASSSNQGQQSSPLHF; cdr3_nt: TGTGCCAGCAGCTCTAACCAGGGACAGCAGAGTTCACCCCTCCACTTT
v_call: TRBV5-1; d_call: TRBD1; j_call: TRBJ2-3; cdr3_aa: CASSSGQSTDTQYF; cdr3_nt: TGCGCCAGCAGCTCGGGACAGTCGACAGATACGCAGTATTTT
v_call: TRBV29-1; d_call: NA; j_call: TRBJ2-1; cdr3_aa: CSALRGYNEQFF; cdr3_nt: TGCAGCGCCCTGCGGGGTTACAATGAGCAGTTCTTC
v_call: TRBV28; d_call: NA; j_call: TRBJ1-2; cdr3_aa: CASSLGRGLYGYTF; cdr3_nt: TGTGCCAGCAGTTTAGGGCGGGGGCTCTATGGCTACACCTTC
v_call: TRBV4-1; d_call: NA; j_call: TRBJ2-1; cdr3_aa: CASSRDSYNEQFF; cdr3_nt: TGCGCCAGCAGCCGCGACTCCTACAATGAGCAGTTCTTC
v_call: TRBV7-2; d_call: TRBD1; j_call: TRBJ1-2; cdr3_aa: CASSLATGNYGYTF; cdr3_nt: TGTGCCAGCAGCTTAGCGACAGGGAACTATGGCTACACCTTC
v_call: TRBV27; d_call: NA; j_call: TRBJ1-1; cdr3_aa: CASRLRGAWAEAFF; cdr3_nt: TGTGCCAGCAGATTGCGAGGCGCGTGGGCCGAAGCTTTCTTT
v_call: TRBV6-4; d_call: TRBD1; j_call: TRBJ1-4; cdr3_aa: CASSGFQGAGEKLFF; cdr3_nt: TGTGCCAGCAGTGGGTTTCAGGGGGCGGGTGAAAAACTGTTTTTT
v_call: TRBV11-2; d_call: NA; j_call: TRBJ2-7; cdr3_aa: CASSFAMGVGAYEQYF; cdr3_nt: TGTGCCAGCAGCTTTGCGATGGGTGTGGGGGCCTACGAGCAGTACTTC
v_call: TRBV9; d_call: TRBD2; j_call: TRBJ2-2; cdr3_aa: CASSVNSGLRTGELFF; cdr3_nt: TGTGCCAGCAGCGTAAATAGCGGGCTCAGGACCGGGGAGCTGTTTTTT
v_call: TRBV6-5; d_call: TRBD1; j_call: TRBJ1-1; cdr3_aa: CASGDRFEAFF; cdr3_nt: TGTGCCAGCGGGGACAGGTTTGAAGCTTTCTTT
v_call: TRBV7-8; d_call: NA; j_call: TRBJ2-2; cdr3_aa: CASSSDSRLNTGELFF; cdr3_nt: TGTGCCAGCAGTTCGGACAGCCGATTGAACACCGGGGAGCTGTTTTTT
v_call: TRBV27; d_call: NA; j_call: TRBJ2-1; cdr3_aa: CASSYRTYNEQFF; cdr3_nt: TGTGCCAGCAGTTACCGTACCTACAATGAGCAGTTCTTC
v_call: TRBV5-4; d_call: NA; j_call: TRBJ1-3; cdr3_aa: CASSQGGERFSGNTIYF; cdr3_nt: TGTGCCAGCAGCCAAGGCGGAGAGCGCTTCTCTGGAAACACCATATATTTT
v_call: TRBV10-2; d_call: NA; j_call: TRBJ2-5; cdr3_aa: CASSDLAPRLPYF; cdr3_nt: TGCGCCAGCAGTGACCTAGCCCCACGCCTCCCGTACTTC
v_call: TRBV30; d_call: TRBD1; j_call: TRBJ1-6; cdr3_aa: CAWARDRVRGSYSPLHF; cdr3_nt: TGTGCCTGGGCCCGGGACAGGGTACGGGGAAGTTATTCACCCCTCCACTTT
v_call: TRBV6-1; d_call: NA; j_call: TRBJ2-1; cdr3_aa: CASTQIDPTYNEQFF; cdr3_nt: TGTGCCAGCACCCAGATAGACCCTACCTACAATGAGCAGTTCTTC
v_call: TRBV6-1; d_call: NA; j_call: TRBJ2-2; cdr3_aa: CASSPLAGELFF; cdr3_nt: TGTGCCAGCAGTCCCCTAGCCGGGGAGCTGTTTTTT
v_call: TRBV7-7; d_call: NA; j_call: TRBJ2-7; cdr3_aa: CASSLRSGSGYEQYF; cdr3_nt: TGTGCTAGCAGCTTAAGGTCAGGTTCAGGCTACGAGCAGTACTTC
v_call: TRBV5-4; d_call: NA; j_call: TRBJ1-4; cdr3_aa: CASSSASPGLREIKEKLFF; cdr3_nt: TGTGCCAGCAGCTCCGCGTCACCGGGCCTCAGAGAGATCAAGGAAAAACTGTTTTTT
v_call: TRBV19; d_call: NA; j_call: TRBJ2-1; cdr3_aa: CASTIPQGGEQFF; cdr3_nt: TGTGCCAGTACAATCCCACAGGGAGGTGAGCAGTTCTTC
v_call: TRBV28; d_call: NA; j_call: TRBJ2-2; cdr3_aa: CASRYSGGVGWQLFF; cdr3_nt: TGTGCCAGCAGATACTCAGGTGGGGTCGGCTGGCAGCTGTTTTTT